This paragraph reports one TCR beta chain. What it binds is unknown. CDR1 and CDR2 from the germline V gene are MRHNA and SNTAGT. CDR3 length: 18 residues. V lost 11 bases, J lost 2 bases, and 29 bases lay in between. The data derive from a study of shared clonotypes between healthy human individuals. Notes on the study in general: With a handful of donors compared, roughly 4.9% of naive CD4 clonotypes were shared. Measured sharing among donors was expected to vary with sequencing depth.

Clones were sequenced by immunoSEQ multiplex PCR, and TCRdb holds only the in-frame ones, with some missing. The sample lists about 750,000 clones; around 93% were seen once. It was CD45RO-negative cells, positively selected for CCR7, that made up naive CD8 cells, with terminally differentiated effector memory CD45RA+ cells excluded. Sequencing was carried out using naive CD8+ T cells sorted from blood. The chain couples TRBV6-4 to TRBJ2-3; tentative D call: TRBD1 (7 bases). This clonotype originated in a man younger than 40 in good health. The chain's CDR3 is CALGGDRDTVNTTDTQYF. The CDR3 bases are TGTGCCTTGGGAGGAGACAGGGACACCGTTAATACCACAGATACGCAGTATTTT.